This TCR beta chain derives from a study of cytomegalovirus exposure and HLA in healthy donors (TCRdb year 2017). Background on the whole study: An earlier analysis of approximately 640 of the donors reported approximately 290 Gb of sequence data and some 120 million unique TCR beta sequences from about 179 million T cells. Every repertoire in the discovery cohort had been generated on one and the same sequencing platform. Across approximately 400 genotyped donors of the cohort, an average of roughly 250,000 unique TCR beta nucleotide sequences per donor were sequenced, and 15% to 20% of those sequences were non-productive. The study was designed to test whether signatures of past pathogen exposure could be identified by cataloging public T cell receptors. About five DR-DQ haplotypes were treated as single units for association and clustering because of strong linkage in the cohort. Rather than drawing on any new phenotypic data, the later analysis identified candidate immune exposures from TCR beta sequences and the way those sequences occurred across donors. Using immunosequencing, the study profiled T cell repertoires from 666 subjects and related those repertoires to cytomegalovirus serostatus. A later analysis re-analyzed previously published TCR beta repertoires from about 730 donors and added high-resolution HLA genotyping to study TCR occurrence patterns. Donor age, sex, ethnicity and CMV serostatus were compiled together with the repertoire data. Along with the approximately 700-subject first cohort, a separate validation cohort of over 90 different subjects was used. Genome-wide SNP genotypes for about 55% of the roughly 670 donors were used in a later genetic analysis, which treated that subset as a discovery cohort. Typing coverage differed by locus: A, B, C, DRB1 and DQB1 were typed in about 620-630 donors, DQA1 in 522, DPA1 in some 600, and DPB1 in 450 to 480. To predict cytomegalovirus infection status, the study combined high-throughput TCR immunosequencing, statistical association of individual TCRs with disease status, and machine learning. HLA typing covered class I and class II loci at four-digit resolution. Roughly 300 gigabases of sequencing data and approximately 85 million unique TCR sequences were included in an early release covering around 650 HLA-typed donors. In an earlier analysis of 500 to 650 of the donors, high-throughput TCR beta sequencing was used to judge whether each TCR beta V gene segment behaved as functional or pseudogenic. The genetic ancestry cluster associated with self-reported Caucasian donors included 81% of the roughly 360 genotyped donors. General findings and caveats noted by the study authors: A later genetic analysis associated a missense DCLRE1C variant with V-gene and J-gene trimming of TCR beta chains, and an independent cohort replicated the association. According to a later genetic analysis, donors in an Asian-associated ancestry cluster had fewer N-insertions in productive TCRs than the approximately 610-donor mean. Across donors, most TCR sequences were observed very rarely, whereas some public TCRs were present in many individuals. The 87-base-pair reads could not distinguish some IMGT-functional V segments, including TRBV6-2 and TRBV6-3, so those segments were excluded. An earlier analysis of 587 of the donors showed that most TCR beta V segments appeared in productive rearrangements either about 87% or about 30% of the time, which broadly matched IMGT annotations. A later analysis reported that several top co-occurrence clusters appeared linked to parvovirus B19, influenza, CMV and Epstein-Barr virus. In both the original and validation cohorts, the classifier was reported to diagnose cytomegalovirus status with high specificity and sensitivity. The study gave a list of some 150 TCR beta chains associated with cytomegalovirus. Compared with equally common non-associated chains, HLA-associated TCR beta chains in a later analysis were more clonally expanded and had lower generation probabilities. Because counts were too low, roughly 17 rarely observed V segments, including chromosome 9 orphons, were left out of the earlier analysis of approximately 580 of the donors. A further reported finding was that TCR beta sequences accurately predicted the HLA-A and HLA-B alleles for most subjects in the first cohort. It was suggested by the authors that the approach could potentially be generalized to other disease states and immunological phenotypes. Specific HLA alleles were associated with 15,000 to 20,000 TCR beta sequences at a false discovery rate of 0.05 in a later analysis. Linkage disequilibrium might explain the correlated functional status among segregating V segments, but an unknown experimental factor could not be excluded. The sequencing pipeline was judged likely to have produced a cluster of highly shared sequence variants as a technical artifact. In a later analysis, TCR association rates were found to vary across HLA loci, with the most associated TCRs seen for DRB1 alleles and the fewest for HLA-C alleles. The presence/absence analyses assumed that sequencing depth was roughly uniform across donors, and that assumption may not be true. When HLA alleles, especially DR and DQ, strongly co-occurred, attributing TCR associations to individual alleles was difficult. Because some donors lacked HLA typing at each locus, the association tests relied only on the typed subset. For the cohort, immune exposure information was limited to CMV serostatus. This cohort had only TCR beta chains sequenced, and the lack of alpha or paired-chain data limited which features could be detected. In vitro tests confirmed that a few of the cytomegalovirus-associated TCR beta chains recognize cytomegalovirus antigens. Most CMV-associated TCR beta chains appeared to be HLA-restricted in a later analysis, and the HLA associations seemed to be driven largely by CMV exposure.

Points on this clone: Its binding antigen is unknown. No clone much larger than this one lies a single base away; base qualities are absent.

The cohort comprised around 690 healthy bone marrow donors. At the time of sampling, all cohort members were nominally healthy, though unrecorded immune exposures were likely present. The donor tested CMV seropositive, placing the donor among the 289 seropositive members of the cohort. A peripheral blood sample was provided by each donor, and peripheral blood mononuclear cells were used for TCR beta sequencing. The Qiagen DNeasy Blood Extraction Kit was used to extract genomic DNA from the blood cell samples. Trimming takes 3 bases from V and 1 base from J, and the germline ends sit 10 bases apart. Spanning cysteine to phenylalanine, the CDR3 consists of 14 amino acids. Kept here is only the CDR3 DNA, which spans 42 bases and is read in frame from base 1. Looking up the germline V gene (reference sequence) yields CDR1 SGHKS and CDR2 YYEKEE. The library was obtained by the immunoSEQ multiplex PCR assay. The multiplex PCR relied on a mix of 60 forward primers for TCR Vbeta segments and 13 reverse primers for TCR Jbeta segments. Amplification of the CDR3 region of rearranged TCR beta genes was performed with a multiplex PCR assay on genomic DNA. Amplified TCR beta libraries were sequenced as 87-base-pair reads on the Illumina HiSeq System. The study's own analysis went as follows. In a later analysis, 70 million to 95 million unique TCR beta chains were counted across the 690 or so repertoires, and roughly 10 million of these chains were shared by at least two donors. Raw reads were error-corrected and collapsed into unique sequences with a nearest-neighbor algorithm that merged closely related sequences to remove PCR and sequencing errors. CDR3 sequences were aligned to IMGT reference sequences to assign V, D and J gene segments. For a sequence to be retained, at least a six-nucleotide match to both a V gene segment and a J gene segment was required. Rearrangements were classified as productive when the CDR3 lacked stop codons and remained in frame with V and J, and all other rearrangements were classified as non-productive. CDR3 was defined by IMGT convention, running from the second conserved V-encoded cysteine to the conserved J-encoded phenylalanine. In an earlier analysis of around 570 of the donors, sequences lacking an unambiguous match to a single V gene segment were excluded. An earlier analysis of some 500 of the donors classified V segments as functional when productive rearrangements were above 56.7% and as segregating when the standard deviation between donors was above 5%. A statistical classification framework was built to diagnose cytomegalovirus status from the catalog of TCR beta chain sequences. A later analysis assigned V and J genes by comparing TCR nucleotide sequences with IMGT/GENE-DB human TR gene sequences. Using the TCRdist pipeline, a later analysis assigned CDR3 sequences along with most-parsimonious VDJ recombination scenarios. In a later analysis, each TCR beta chain was defined by its CDR3 amino acid sequence together with its V-gene family, and reads without a unique V-gene family were excluded. To address suspected cross-contamination and a sequencing artifact, a later analysis removed roughly 640 highly shared, low-generation-probability nucleotide sequences. For each public chain, a later analysis derived a clonal expansion index from normalized ranks of inferred template counts within each repertoire. Generation probabilities in a later analysis came from a VDJ recombination model fitted to out-of-frame rearrangements, and those results were checked against IGoR. Hypergeometric tests were used in a later analysis to score TCR-TCR, TCR-HLA and TCR-CMV co-occurrence, with a repertoire-size bias correction applied to the TCR pairs. To estimate false discovery rates, a later analysis permuted the HLA or CMV assignments 20 times. In a later analysis, co-occurring TCRs were grouped using DBSCAN, with TCRdist sequence similarity added in when clustering inside HLA-allele-positive subsets. For co-occurrence clustering, repertoires with fewer than 30,000 or more than 120,000 public chains were excluded, along with five repertoires with anomalous nucleotide sharing. The clones in this table, taken by TCRdb from immuneACCESS, are in-frame only. Not every clone is retained; where verified, under half of the shortfall comes from an unresolved V gene, and the cause of the rest is unknown. For V, J and clone size, that table is used; D and trimming come from the DNA. This sample lists under 120,000 clones; around 80% were detected once. Roughly 5% of the sample lies in the top ten.

Sequencing used PBMCs. The receptor chain draws on TRBV5-5 and TRBJ1-1; a weak D assignment points to TRBD1 (6 bases agree). The receptor comes from a female donor in good health and CMV-seropositive. The nucleotides read TGTGCCAGCAGCTGGCAGGGGCCGAACACTGAAGCTTTCTTT. This codes for CASSWQGPNTEAFF.